This TCR beta chain emerged from a study of tumor and adjacent non-tumor tissue in lung cancer. A word on this clonotype: At one boundary the junction diverges from the germline segment, which might be a read error.

The library came from three nested PCR rounds adapted from ARM-PCR protocols. Each CDR3 protein gets one entry after TCRdb re-called the multiplex PCR reads with MiXCR. The data hold 75,000 to 100,000 distinct CDR3 sequences, with roughly 66% observed a single time. RNA was extracted from bulk tissue without any cell sorting. The CDR3 runs to 16 residues. Germline CDR1 is MNHEY and CDR2 is SVGAGI. The source of this sequence is a man aged 60 to 69 with non-small cell lung cancer. The specimen sequenced was lung tumor tissue. This chain joins TRBV6-5 and TRBJ2-6, with 7 bases aligning to TRBD2. The chain's CDR3 is CASSYTGGSGANILSF. The CDR3 DNA reads TGTGCCAGCAGTTATACGGGGGGTTCTGGGGCCAACATCCTGAGTTTC.